Reported below is one T cell receptor (beta chain). This specimen comes from a study of blood T cell repertoires in COVID-19. Study background: Both acute and convalescent COVID-19 samples were obtained from the United States, Italy and Spain. Sources were T cells, B-cell-depleted T cells, or PBMCs; the material itself was cDNA or gDNA.

Under the authors' procedure: From reference gene primer amplification, estimates of nucleated cell counts were derived. Assay used: immunoSEQ multiplex PCR; TCRdb lists only in-frame clones, some missing. D and trimming were read from the DNA, whereas the V and J calls and clone size are those reported in that table. The table has about 360,000 clones, around 80% seen once. The receptor was isolated from a man aged 25 to 40 with active or convalescent COVID-19. Sample: peripheral blood.

CDR3 in amino acids: CASSPGGYSGELFF. Written as DNA, the CDR3 is TGTGCCAGCAGCCCAGGGGGGTACAGCGGGGAGCTGTTTTTT. The chain combines TRBV7-2 with TRBJ2-2; possibly TRBD1 for D (7 bases). V lost 5 bases, J lost 7 bases, and 14 bases lay in between. This CDR3 spans 14 amino acids. The germline V gene encodes CDR1 SGHTA and CDR2 FQGNSA.